The present TCR beta chain was sequenced within a study of beta chain features in type 1 diabetes. General study findings and limits: Equally in patients and controls, shorter templates might have been favored by PCR. Type 1 diabetes patients had TCRB CDR3s that were shorter (moderately but significantly so) in all four CD4+ subsets. A pattern of fewer insertions and more deletions at VDJ junctions was seen in type 1 diabetes patients.

A word on this clone: What it binds is not known.

Of the isolated RNA, all was reverse transcribed, and so the sequenced material was expressed TCRB transcripts. The assay was immunoSEQ multiplex PCR, and TCRdb's table has in-frame clones only and misses some. The data show roughly 300,000 clones, 14% seen once. From germline, CDR1 is LGHNA and CDR2 YNFKEQ. The CDR3 is 13 residues long. The germline V and J ends were trimmed by 4 bases and 9 bases, with 12 bases remaining between them. The sequence came from a man aged 25 to 40 in good health. Sequencing was done on a sample of central memory CD4+ T cells from blood. V gene TRBV4-2 combines with J gene TRBJ2-2, with no clear D. CDR3 bases: TGTGCCAGCAGCCTATCGTTGGCGAGGGAGCTGTTTTTT. Amino acids: CASSLSLARELFF.